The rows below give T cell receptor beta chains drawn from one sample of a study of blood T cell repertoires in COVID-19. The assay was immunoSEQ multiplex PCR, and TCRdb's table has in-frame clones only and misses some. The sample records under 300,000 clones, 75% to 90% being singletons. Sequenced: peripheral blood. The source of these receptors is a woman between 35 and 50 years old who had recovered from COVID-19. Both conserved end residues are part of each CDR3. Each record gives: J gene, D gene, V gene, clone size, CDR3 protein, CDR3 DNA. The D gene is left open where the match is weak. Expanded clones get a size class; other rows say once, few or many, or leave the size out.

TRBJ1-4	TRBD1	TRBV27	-	CASSSQGVNEKLFF	TGTGCCAGCTCCTCCCAGGGGGTAAATGAAAAACTGTTTTTT
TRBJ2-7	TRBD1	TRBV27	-	CASSPTTGTGLRLFYEQYF	TGTGCCAGCAGTCCGACGACCGGGACAGGGTTACGCTTGTTCTACGAGCAGTACTTC
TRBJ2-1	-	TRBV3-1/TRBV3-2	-	CASSQNGGNEQFF	TGTGCCAGCAGCCAAAACGGGGGCAATGAGCAGTTCTTC
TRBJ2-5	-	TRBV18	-	CASSSLSETQYF	TGTGCCAGCTCATCCCTCTCCGAGACCCAGTACTTC
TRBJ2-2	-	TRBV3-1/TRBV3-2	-	CASSQARENTGELFF	TGTGCCAGCAGCCAAGCCCGGGAGAACACCGGGGAGCTGTTTTTT
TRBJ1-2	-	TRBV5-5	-	CASSFQSDSYGYTF	TGTGCCAGCAGCTTCCAGAGCGATAGCTATGGCTACACCTTC
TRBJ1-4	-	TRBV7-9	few	CASSLGGQKLFF	TGTGCCAGCAGCTTAGGGGGCCAAAAACTGTTTTTT
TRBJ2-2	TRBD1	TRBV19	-	CASSIAGGFTGELFF	TGTGCCAGTAGTATCGCAGGGGGCTTCACCGGGGAGCTGTTTTTT
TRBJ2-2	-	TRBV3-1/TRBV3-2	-	CASSQARLGTGELFF	TGTGCCAGCAGCCAAGCTCGACTAGGCACCGGGGAGCTGTTTTTT
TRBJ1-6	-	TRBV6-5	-	CASSPGRGNSPLHF	TGTGCCAGCAGCCCAGGACGGGGTAATTCACCCCTCCACTTT
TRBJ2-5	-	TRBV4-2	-	CASSLGPGREETQYF	TGTGCCAGCAGCCTGGGCCCCGGCCGGGAGGAGACCCAGTACTTC
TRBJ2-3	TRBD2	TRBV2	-	CASSDFAGGTDTQYF	TGTGCCAGCAGTGATTTTGCGGGGGGAACAGATACGCAGTATTTT
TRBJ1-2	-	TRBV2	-	CASSPRPDWVTTNYGYTF	TGTGCCAGCAGCCCTAGGCCCGATTGGGTTACCACTAACTATGGCTACACCTTC
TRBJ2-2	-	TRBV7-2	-	CASSDTVNTGELFF	TGTGCCAGCAGTGATACAGTGAACACCGGGGAGCTGTTTTTT
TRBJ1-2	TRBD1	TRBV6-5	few	CASSYSTGTGYTF	TGTGCCAGCAGTTACTCGACAGGGACGGGCTACACCTTC
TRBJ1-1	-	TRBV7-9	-	CASSLEGSAFF	TGTGCCAGCAGCTTAGAGGGGTCGGCTTTCTTT
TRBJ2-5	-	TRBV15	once	CATSRLDSGETQYF	TGTGCCACCAGCAGATTGGATTCGGGAGAGACCCAGTACTTC
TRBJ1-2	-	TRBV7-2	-	CASSIREAFYGYTF	TGTGCCAGCAGCATCCGGGAGGCGTTCTATGGCTACACCTTC
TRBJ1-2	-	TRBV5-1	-	CASSLAAGLGGTF	TGCGCCAGCAGCTTGGCGGCAGGGTTGGGGGGCACCTTC
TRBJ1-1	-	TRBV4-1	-	CASSPRIAGWTEAFF	TGCGCCAGCAGCCCGAGAATAGCAGGGTGGACTGAAGCTTTCTTT
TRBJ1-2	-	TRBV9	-	CASSDTGSNYGYTF	TGTGCCAGCAGCGATACAGGCTCTAACTATGGCTACACCTTC
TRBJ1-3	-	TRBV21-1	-	CASSKVGGETSGNTIYF	TGTGCCAGCAGCAAAGTGGGAGGGGAAACCTCTGGAAACACCATATATTTT
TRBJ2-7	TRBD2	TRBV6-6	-	CASSYARAGGPEQYF	TGTGCCAGCAGTTACGCCCGGGCGGGGGGCCCGGAGCAGTACTTC
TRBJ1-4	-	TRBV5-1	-	CASSLQGATNEKLFF	TGCGCCAGCAGCTTGCAAGGGGCAACTAATGAAAAACTGTTTTTT
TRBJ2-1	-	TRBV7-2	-	CASSLTGVPPNEQFF	TGTGCCAGCAGCTTAACGGGAGTTCCCCCAAATGAGCAGTTCTTC
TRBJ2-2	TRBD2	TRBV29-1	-	CSVRAGGNTGELFF	TGCAGCGTCCGAGCGGGAGGGAACACCGGGGAGCTGTTTTTT
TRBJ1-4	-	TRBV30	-	CAWNGHGGSEKLFF	TGTGCCTGGAACGGACACGGAGGGAGTGAAAAACTGTTTTTT
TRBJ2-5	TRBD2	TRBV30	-	CAWRPGLAAETQYF	TGTGCCTGGAGGCCGGGGCTAGCGGCAGAGACCCAGTACTTC
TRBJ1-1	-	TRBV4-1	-	CASSQVGKSRTEAFF	TGCGCCAGCAGCCAAGTCGGGAAAAGTAGGACTGAAGCTTTCTTT
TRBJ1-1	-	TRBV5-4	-	CASSLASAGSDTEAFF	TGTGCCAGCAGCTTGGCGTCAGCCGGGTCGGACACTGAAGCTTTCTTT
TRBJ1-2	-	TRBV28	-	CASSTSGDGYTF	TGTGCCAGCAGTACATCGGGAGATGGCTACACCTTC
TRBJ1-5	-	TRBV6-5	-	CASSYSSGFNQPQHF	TGTGCCAGCAGTTACTCCTCGGGATTCAATCAGCCCCAGCATTTT
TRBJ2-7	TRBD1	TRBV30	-	CASDRPLGHEQYF	TGTGCCTCGGACAGGCCATTGGGGCACGAGCAGTACTTC
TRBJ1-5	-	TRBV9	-	CASSVDGGMGQPQHF	TGTGCCAGCAGCGTAGATGGGGGCATGGGACAGCCCCAGCATTTT
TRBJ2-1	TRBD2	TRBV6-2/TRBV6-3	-	CASSYFTSGGINEQFF	TGTGCCAGCAGTTACTTCACTAGCGGAGGGATCAATGAGCAGTTCTTC
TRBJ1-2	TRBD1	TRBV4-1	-	CASSQGRDRGRGYTF	TGCGCCAGCAGCCAAGGACGGGACAGGGGCCGTGGCTACACCTTC
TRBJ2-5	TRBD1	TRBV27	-	CASSLLGQGQETQYF	TGTGCCAGCAGTTTACTGGGACAGGGGCAAGAGACCCAGTACTTC
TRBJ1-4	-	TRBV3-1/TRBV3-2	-	CASSQGVRAMATNEKLFF	TGTGCCAGCAGCCAAGGCGTGCGGGCTATGGCGACTAATGAAAAACTGTTTTTT
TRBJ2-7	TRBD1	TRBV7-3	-	CASSSTGGYEQYF	TGTGCCAGCAGCTCGACAGGGGGCTACGAGCAGTACTTC
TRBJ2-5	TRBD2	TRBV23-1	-	CASPYLAGGRGTQYF	TGCGCCAGTCCGTACCTAGCGGGGGGGCGGGGGACCCAGTACTTC
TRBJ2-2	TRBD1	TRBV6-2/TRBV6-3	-	CASSYSGTGGNGELFF	TGTGCCAGCAGTTACTCCGGGACAGGGGGTAACGGGGAGCTGTTTTTT
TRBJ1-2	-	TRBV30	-	CAWVELGNGYTF	TGTGCCTGGGTGGAGCTGGGTAATGGCTACACCTTC
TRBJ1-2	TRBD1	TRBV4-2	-	CASSLGTANPDGYTF	TGTGCCAGCAGCCTCGGGACAGCCAATCCGGATGGCTACACCTTC
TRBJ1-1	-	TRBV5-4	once	CASSLIVWGGENTEAFF	TGTGCCAGCAGCTTAATCGTGTGGGGGGGGGAGAACACTGAAGCTTTCTTT
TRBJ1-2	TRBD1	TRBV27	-	CASSLGTGSYGYTF	TGTGCCAGCAGTTTGGGGACAGGGTCCTATGGCTACACCTTC
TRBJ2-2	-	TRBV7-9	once	CASSFQVGGELFF	TGTGCCAGCAGCTTCCAGGTTGGCGGGGAGCTGTTTTTT
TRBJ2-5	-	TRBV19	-	CASSSTSVETQYF	TGTGCCAGTAGCTCGACATCCGTAGAGACCCAGTACTTC
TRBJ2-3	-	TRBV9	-	CASSVAAELSTDTQYF	TGTGCCAGCAGCGTAGCTGCGGAGCTAAGCACAGATACGCAGTATTTT
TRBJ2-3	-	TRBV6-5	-	CASKLSGPDTQYF	TGTGCCAGCAAACTAAGCGGTCCAGATACGCAGTATTTT
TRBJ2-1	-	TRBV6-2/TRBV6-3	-	CASSYSGNRDEQFF	TGTGCCAGCAGTTACTCCGGAAACAGGGATGAGCAGTTCTTC
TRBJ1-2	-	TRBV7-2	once	CASSAEGHFYGYTF	TGTGCCAGCAGCGCAGAGGGACACTTCTATGGCTACACCTTC